This T cell receptor (beta chain) was found in a study of OX40 agonist ivuxolimab in advanced cancers. Background on the study: A male proportion of more than 75% was recorded, with mean age about 62 years and range about 20 to 85. Study-level points and caveats: CD4+ and CD8+ blood T cells expanded clonally by week 6 at 0.1 to 3.0 mg/kg. Mean expanded clone counts were higher in CD8+ than CD4+ T cells.

Exclusion of a patient followed from autoimmune disease history or systemic immunosuppression. The V end lost 6 bases, the J end lost 6 bases, and 14 bases lay between the germline ends. The CDR3 is 13 residues long. Germline V gene data show CDR1 as MNHGY and CDR2 as SAAAGT. Sequencing was performed with immunoSEQ multiplex PCR; in TCRdb, only in-frame clones are kept and a portion is missing. The table shows approximately 24,000 clones, with around 83% occurring only once. This clone was picked up one time. Its antigen is undetermined. The sequence came from an adult with an advanced solid tumor such as melanoma, head and neck, liver or kidney cancer. The chain employs TRBV6-8 and TRBJ1-1; D gene ambiguous. This material consisted of CD4+ or CD8+ T cells sorted from blood, taken in a trial of the OX40 agonist ivuxolimab. This chain's CDR3 is CASSQVPGSEAFF. The CDR3 DNA reads TGTGCCAGCAGCCAAGTCCCCGGTTCTGAAGCTTTCTTT.